A selection of T cell receptor beta chains follows, all from one sample in a study of T cells in Graves' hyperthyroidism and ophthalmopathy. MiXCR, applied by TCRdb to the multiplex PCR reads, yields one record per CDR3 protein. The sample has 600,000 to 900,000 distinct CDR3 sequences, less than 20% seen once; the top ten hold under 10%. The sample comprised blood. The receptors here all came from a man between 18 and 29 years old with Graves' hyperthyroidism. Each CDR3 is given with its conserved first and last residue. Each record gives: D gene, V gene, J gene, clone size, CDR3 protein, CDR3 DNA. D genes are given only for firm matches. Only some rows state a clone size, as once, few, many or a class for expanded clones.

-,TRBV30,TRBJ2-7,many,CAWSPESLYYEQYF,TGTGCCTGGAGCCCCGAAAGCTTGTACTACGAGCAGTACTTC
TRBD2,TRBV20-1,TRBJ2-1,many,CSATPGGLAGGREQFF,TGCAGTGCTACCCCCGGGGGGCTAGCGGGAGGGAGAGAGCAGTTCTTC
-,TRBV5-5,TRBJ2-7,many,CASSLILYEQYF,TGTGCCAGCAGCTTGATCCTTTACGAGCAGTACTTC
-,TRBV3-1,TRBJ1-5,few,CASSQRGIQPQHF,TGTGCCAGCAGCCAACGAGGTATCCAGCCCCAGCATTTT
-,TRBV9,TRBJ1-2,few,CASSLTGAYGYTF,TGTGCCAGCAGTCTGACCGGGGCCTATGGCTACACCTTC
TRBD2,TRBV6-2/TRBV6-3,TRBJ2-7,-,CASTSKAGAPEQYF,TGTGCCAGCACCTCAAAAGCGGGAGCGCCCGAGCAGTACTTC
-,TRBV24-1,TRBJ2-7,few,CATSDAAPGTPTYEQYF,TGTGCCACCAGTGACGCCGCCCCCGGGACGCCGACCTACGAGCAGTACTTC
-,TRBV12-5,TRBJ2-6,-,CASCQAGANVLTF,TGTGCTAGTTGTCAGGCTGGGGCCAACGTCCTGACTTTC
TRBD1,TRBV2,TRBJ2-1,few,CASGQGVWNEQFF,TGTGCCAGTGGACAGGGTGTGTGGAATGAGCAGTTCTTC
-,TRBV7-2,TRBJ2-5,few,CASSPTQGRLETQYF,TGTGCCAGCAGCCCGACCCAGGGGCGCTTGGAGACCCAGTACTTC
TRBD1,TRBV6-6,TRBJ2-7,many,CASSYIIGGAYEQYF,TGTGCCAGCAGTTACATAATAGGGGGCGCCTACGAGCAGTACTTC
-,TRBV7-3,TRBJ2-3,many,CASSFTRSSTDTQYF,TGTGCCAGCAGCTTCACTAGGTCTAGCACAGATACGCAGTATTTT
TRBD2,TRBV29-1,TRBJ2-3,many,CSVELAGATDTQYF,TGCAGCGTTGAGCTAGCGGGAGCCACAGATACGCAGTATTTT
-,TRBV29-1,TRBJ2-1,many,CSVEDWPNNEQFF,TGCAGCGTTGAAGATTGGCCAAACAATGAGCAGTTCTTC
TRBD1,TRBV28,TRBJ1-6,-,CASSSTGDNSPPHF,TGTGCCAGCAGTTCTACAGGGGATAATTCACCCCCCCACTTT
-,TRBV6-1,TRBJ1-6,-,CASSPGQDSSPLHF,TGTGCCAGCAGCCCCGGACAAGATAGTTCACCCCTCCACTTT
-,TRBV30,TRBJ1-6,-,CAWSVDGNSPLHF,TGTGCCTGGAGTGTAGACGGGAATTCACCCCTCCACTTT
TRBD1,TRBV5-1,TRBJ1-1,-,CASSMGQMMNTEAFF,TGCGCCAGCAGCATGGGACAGATGATGAACACTGAAGCTTTCTTT
TRBD1,TRBV7-9,TRBJ2-2,few,CASRRRDRLTGELFF,TGTGCCAGCAGACGCCGGGACAGGCTGACCGGGGAGCTGTTTTTT
TRBD1,TRBV19,TRBJ1-2,-,CASSIFGQGGYGYTF,TGTGCCAGTAGTATTTTTGGACAGGGTGGCTATGGCTACACCTTC
TRBD1,TRBV2,TRBJ2-2,many,CASTATGDTGELFF,TGTGCCAGCACTGCGACAGGGGACACCGGGGAGCTGTTTTTT
-,TRBV7-9,TRBJ2-7,many,CASSSPIVSYEQYF,TGTGCCAGCAGCTCTCCCATCGTCTCCTACGAGCAGTACTTC
TRBD1,TRBV11-2,TRBJ2-7,-,CASSLEGRGYSYEQYF,TGTGCCAGCAGCTTAGAGGGCAGGGGGTACTCCTACGAGCAGTACTTC
TRBD2,TRBV11-2,TRBJ2-3,many,CASSAGTSGRARIDTQYF,TGTGCCAGCAGCGCAGGGACTAGCGGGAGAGCTAGGATCGATACGCAGTATTTT
TRBD1,TRBV11-3,TRBJ2-6,few,CASSSSRDRIPSGANVLTF,TGTGCCAGCAGCTCGTCCCGGGACAGGATTCCCTCTGGGGCCAACGTCCTGACTTTC
-,TRBV6-1,TRBJ1-2,few,CASSEPVTNNYGYTF,TGTGCCAGCAGTGAACCGGTGACAAATAACTATGGCTACACCTTC
-,TRBV7-2,TRBJ2-7,few,CASSLATGPSYEQYF,TGTGCCAGCAGCTTAGCTACGGGTCCCTCGTACGAGCAGTACTTC
-,TRBV4-2,TRBJ2-1,few,CASSQEGLNEQFF,TGTGCCAGCAGCCAAGAAGGGCTGAATGAGCAGTTCTTC
-,TRBV20-1,TRBJ2-1,many,CSARGPVTEQFF,TGCAGTGCTAGGGGCCCTGTCACTGAGCAGTTCTTC
-,TRBV7-6,TRBJ1-1,many,CASSPLAPNTEAFF,TGTGCCAGCAGCCCCCTGGCGCCGAACACTGAAGCTTTCTTT
TRBD2,TRBV6-1,TRBJ2-7,many,CASSTRTSGRIAIYEQYF,TGTGCCAGCAGTACCCGGACTAGCGGGAGGATTGCGATCTACGAGCAGTACTTC
-,TRBV2,TRBJ1-1,many,CASSEAYGDTEAFF,TGTGCCAGCAGTGAAGCGTATGGGGACACTGAAGCTTTCTTT
-,TRBV4-1,TRBJ1-1,few,CASSQNRGAAEAFF,TGCGCCAGCAGCCAGAACCGGGGGGCGGCTGAAGCTTTCTTT
-,TRBV28,TRBJ1-4,-,CATNLHYRGEKLFF,TGTGCCACCAACTTACACTATCGGGGTGAAAAACTGTTTTTT
TRBD1,TRBV7-3,TRBJ2-3,-,CASSLGTVLGDTQYF,TGTGCCAGCAGCTTGGGGACAGTCCTAGGAGATACGCAGTATTTT
TRBD1,TRBV28,TRBJ2-3,many,CASSFSRGTGFQDTQYF,TGTGCCAGCAGTTTCAGCAGGGGGACAGGGTTCCAGGATACGCAGTATTTT
-,TRBV28,TRBJ1-2,many,CASSTGEGVGYTF,TGTGCCAGCAGTACGGGCGAGGGAGTTGGCTACACCTTC
-,TRBV6-1,TRBJ2-7,few,CASSEAAAYEQYF,TGTGCCAGCAGTGAAGCAGCGGCCTACGAGCAGTACTTC
-,TRBV4-2,TRBJ2-1,-,CASSQDLRNHNEQFF,TGTGCCAGCAGCCAAGATTTACGGAATCACAATGAGCAGTTCTTC
-,TRBV29-1,TRBJ1-1,-,CSVVPPQGPARDTEAFF,TGCAGCGTTGTCCCCCCACAGGGTCCTGCCAGGGACACTGAAGCTTTCTTT
-,TRBV3-1,TRBJ2-3,few,CASSPVITADLPDTQYF,TGTGCCAGCAGCCCGGTAATAACAGCGGACCTCCCGGATACGCAGTATTTT